This T cell receptor beta chain was found in a study of response to subunit inactivated influenza vaccine. Study-level results: The authors suggested that every seasonal influenza vaccination recruits few new T cells.

This clonotype was observed a handful of times. Its antigen is undetermined. J gave up 1 base and V 3 bases, and 8 bases lay outside the gene matches. The CDR3 sequence is 17 residues long. TCRdb used MiXCR to reprocess the RT-PCR reads, holding one entry per CDR3 protein. The profile shows hundreds of thousands of distinct CDR3 sequences, approximately 14% of them singletons. The chain recombines TRBV12-3 or TRBV12-4 with TRBJ2-3; TRBD2 aligns across 9 bases. The sequence came from a man in his fifties or sixties who received an inactivated influenza vaccine. The source was PBMCs from blood, collected approximately 13 days after vaccination. In DNA form, the CDR3 reads TGTGCCAGCAGTTTCAAGGGGACTAGCATTGGCACAGATACGCAGTATTTT. Its translation: CASSFKGTSIGTDTQYF.